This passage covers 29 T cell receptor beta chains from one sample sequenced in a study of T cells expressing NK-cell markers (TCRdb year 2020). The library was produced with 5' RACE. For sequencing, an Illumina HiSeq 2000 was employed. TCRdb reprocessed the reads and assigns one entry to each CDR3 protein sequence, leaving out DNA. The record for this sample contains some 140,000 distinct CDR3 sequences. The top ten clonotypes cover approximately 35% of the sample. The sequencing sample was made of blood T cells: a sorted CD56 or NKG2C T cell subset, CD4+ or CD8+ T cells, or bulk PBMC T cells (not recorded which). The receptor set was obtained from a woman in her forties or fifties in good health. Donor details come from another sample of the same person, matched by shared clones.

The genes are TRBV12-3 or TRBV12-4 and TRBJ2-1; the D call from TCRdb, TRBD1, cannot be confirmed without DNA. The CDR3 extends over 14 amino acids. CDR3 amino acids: CASSWGSSYNEQFF.

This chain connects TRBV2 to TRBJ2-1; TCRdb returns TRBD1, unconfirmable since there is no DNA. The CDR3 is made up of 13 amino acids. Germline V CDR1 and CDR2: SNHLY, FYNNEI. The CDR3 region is CASLGLGGNEQFF.

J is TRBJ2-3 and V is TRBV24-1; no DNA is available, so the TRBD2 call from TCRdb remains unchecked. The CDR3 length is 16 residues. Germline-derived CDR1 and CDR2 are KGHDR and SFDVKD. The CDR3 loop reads CATSDTSGGSTDTQYF.

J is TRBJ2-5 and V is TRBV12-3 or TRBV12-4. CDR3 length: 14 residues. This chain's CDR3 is CASNSSPYQETQYF.

The CDR3 loop is CASGPSGSAEAFF. The chain links TRBV6-5 to TRBJ1-1. Germline CDR1 MNHEY, CDR2 SVGAGI. The CDR3 covers 13 residues.

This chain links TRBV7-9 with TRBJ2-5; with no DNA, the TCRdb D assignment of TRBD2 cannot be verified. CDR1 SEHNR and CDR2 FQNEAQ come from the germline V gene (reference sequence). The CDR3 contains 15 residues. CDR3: CASSNSGRRQETQYF.

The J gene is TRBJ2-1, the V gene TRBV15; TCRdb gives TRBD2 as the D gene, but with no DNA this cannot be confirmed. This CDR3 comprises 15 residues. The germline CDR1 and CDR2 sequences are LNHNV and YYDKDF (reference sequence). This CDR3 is CATSRDRASGTEQFF.

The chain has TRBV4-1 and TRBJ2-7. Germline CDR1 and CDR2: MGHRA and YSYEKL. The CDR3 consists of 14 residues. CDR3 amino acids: CASSQDLGAYEQYF.

The CDR3 loop reads CASSEGGQPQHF. This chain links TRBV25-1 with TRBJ1-5; there is no DNA to check the TCRdb D call of TRBD1. The CDR3 has 12 amino acids. The germline V gene encodes CDR1 MGHDK and CDR2 SYGVNS.

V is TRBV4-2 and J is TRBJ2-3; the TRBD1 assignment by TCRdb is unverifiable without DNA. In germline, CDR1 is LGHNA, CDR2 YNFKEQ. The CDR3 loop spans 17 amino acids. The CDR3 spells CASSPAPRAAYRDTQYF.

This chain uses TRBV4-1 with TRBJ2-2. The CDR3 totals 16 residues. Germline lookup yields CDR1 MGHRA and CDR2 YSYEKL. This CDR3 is CASSPPGGPDTGELFF.

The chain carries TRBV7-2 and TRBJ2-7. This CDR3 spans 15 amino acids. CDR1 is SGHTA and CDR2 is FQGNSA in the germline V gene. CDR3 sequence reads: CASSLMLGPSYEQYF.

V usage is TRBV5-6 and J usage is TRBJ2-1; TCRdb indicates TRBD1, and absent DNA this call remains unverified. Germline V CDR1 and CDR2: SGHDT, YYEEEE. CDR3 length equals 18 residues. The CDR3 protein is CASSSVPGQGSTGNEQFF. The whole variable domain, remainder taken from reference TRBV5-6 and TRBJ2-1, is DAGVTQSPTHLIKTRGQQVTLRCSPKSGHDTVSWYQQALGQGPQFIFQYYEEEERQRGNFPDRFSGHQFPNYSSELNVNALLLGDSALYLCASSSVPGQGSTGNEQFFGPGTRLTVL.

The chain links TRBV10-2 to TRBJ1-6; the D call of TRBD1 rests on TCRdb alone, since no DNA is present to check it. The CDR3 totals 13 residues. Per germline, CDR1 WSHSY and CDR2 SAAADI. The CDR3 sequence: CASSLGQNSPLHF.

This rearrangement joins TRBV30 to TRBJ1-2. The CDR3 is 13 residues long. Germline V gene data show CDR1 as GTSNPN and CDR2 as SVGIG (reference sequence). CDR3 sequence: CAWSFAGNDGYTF.

The CDR3 loop reads CASSQDGGSSYEQYF. J is TRBJ2-7 and V is TRBV4-1. This CDR3 is 15 amino acids long. Germline V gene data show CDR1 as MGHRA and CDR2 as YSYEKL.

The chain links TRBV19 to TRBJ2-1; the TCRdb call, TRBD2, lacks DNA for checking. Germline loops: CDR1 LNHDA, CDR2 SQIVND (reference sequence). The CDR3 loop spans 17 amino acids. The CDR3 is CASGYGTSGSRHNEQFF. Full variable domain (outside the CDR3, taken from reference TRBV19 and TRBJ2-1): DGGITQSPKYLFRKEGQNVTLSCEQNLNHDAMYWYRQDPGQGLRLIYYSQIVNDFQKGDIAEGYSVSREKKESFPLTVTSAQKNPTAFYLCASGYGTSGSRHNEQFFGPGTRLTVL.

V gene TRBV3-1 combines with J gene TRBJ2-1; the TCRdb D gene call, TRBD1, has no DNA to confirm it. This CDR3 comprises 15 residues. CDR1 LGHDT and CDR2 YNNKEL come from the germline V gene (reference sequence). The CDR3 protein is CASSPPGSSYNEQFF.

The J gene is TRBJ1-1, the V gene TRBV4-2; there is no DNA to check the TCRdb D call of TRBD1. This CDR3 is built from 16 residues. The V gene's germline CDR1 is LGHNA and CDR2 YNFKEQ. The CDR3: CASSQVRGQGNTEAFF.

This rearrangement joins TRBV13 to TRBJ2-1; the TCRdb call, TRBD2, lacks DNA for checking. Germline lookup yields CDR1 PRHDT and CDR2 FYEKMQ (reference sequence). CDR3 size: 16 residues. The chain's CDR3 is CASSPSRTSRYNEQFF.

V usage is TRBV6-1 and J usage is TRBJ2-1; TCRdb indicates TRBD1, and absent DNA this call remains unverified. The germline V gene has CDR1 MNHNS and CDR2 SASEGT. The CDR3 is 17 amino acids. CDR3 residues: CASSRPGTGASYNEQFF.

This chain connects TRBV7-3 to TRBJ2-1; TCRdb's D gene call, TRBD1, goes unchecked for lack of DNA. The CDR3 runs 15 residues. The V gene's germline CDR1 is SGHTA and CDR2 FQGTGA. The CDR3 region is CASSSETGGYNEQFF.

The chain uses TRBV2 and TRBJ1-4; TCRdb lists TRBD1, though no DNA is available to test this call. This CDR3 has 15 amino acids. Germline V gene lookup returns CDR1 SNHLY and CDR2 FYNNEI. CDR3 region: CASLVRTAYNEKLFF.

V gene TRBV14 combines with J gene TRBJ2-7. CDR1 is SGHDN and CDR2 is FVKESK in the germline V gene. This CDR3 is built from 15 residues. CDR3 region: CASSQDRHSTYEQYF.

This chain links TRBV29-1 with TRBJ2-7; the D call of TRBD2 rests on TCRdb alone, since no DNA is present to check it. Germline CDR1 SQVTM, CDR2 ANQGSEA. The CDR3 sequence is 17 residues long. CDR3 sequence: CSVAGTSGRTHSYEQYF.

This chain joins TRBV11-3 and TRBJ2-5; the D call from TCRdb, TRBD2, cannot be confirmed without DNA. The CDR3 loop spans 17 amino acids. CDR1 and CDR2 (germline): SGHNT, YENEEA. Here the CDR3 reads CASSPWSGRDLKETQYF. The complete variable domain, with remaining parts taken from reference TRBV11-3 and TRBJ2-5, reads EAGVVQSPRYKIIEKKQPVAFWCNPISGHNTLYWYLQNLGQGPELLIRYENEEAVDDSQLPKDRFSAERLKGVDSTLKIQPAELGDSAVYLCASSPWSGRDLKETQYFGPGTRLLVL.

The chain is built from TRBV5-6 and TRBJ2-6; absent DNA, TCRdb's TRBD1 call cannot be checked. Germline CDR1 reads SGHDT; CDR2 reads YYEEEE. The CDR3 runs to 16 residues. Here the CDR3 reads CASSLAGGTGANVLTF.

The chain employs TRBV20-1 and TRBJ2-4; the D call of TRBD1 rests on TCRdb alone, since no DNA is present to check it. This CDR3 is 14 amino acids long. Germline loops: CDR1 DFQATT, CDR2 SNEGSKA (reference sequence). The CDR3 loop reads CSARNRDRGNIQYF.

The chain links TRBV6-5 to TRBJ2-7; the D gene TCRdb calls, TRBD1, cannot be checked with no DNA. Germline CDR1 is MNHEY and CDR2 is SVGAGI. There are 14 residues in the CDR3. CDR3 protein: CASSYGPPPYEQYF.